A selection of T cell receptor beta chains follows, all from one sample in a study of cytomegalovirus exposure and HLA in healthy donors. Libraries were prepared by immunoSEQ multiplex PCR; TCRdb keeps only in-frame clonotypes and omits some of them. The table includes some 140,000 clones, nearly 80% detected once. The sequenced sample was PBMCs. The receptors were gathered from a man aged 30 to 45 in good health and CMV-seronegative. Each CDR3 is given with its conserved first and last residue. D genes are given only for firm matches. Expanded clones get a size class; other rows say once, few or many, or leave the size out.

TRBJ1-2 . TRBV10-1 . TGCGCCAGCAGTGAGGCGCGGGTCTATGGCTACACCTTC CASSEARVYGYTF
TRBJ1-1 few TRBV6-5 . TGTGCCAGCAGTTACTCCGGAGGGGTTCTATCTGAAGCTTTCTTT CASSYSGGVLSEAFF
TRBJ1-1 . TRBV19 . TGTGCCAGTAGTCTTGGAGACACTGAAGCTTTCTTT CASSLGDTEAFF
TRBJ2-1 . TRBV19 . TGTGCCAGTAGGGTTCCGGGAGCCGATGAGCAGTTCTTC CASRVPGADEQFF
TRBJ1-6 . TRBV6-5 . TGTGCCAGCAGTTATGACAGCCCGTCTACTAATTCACCCCTCCACTTT CASSYDSPSTNSPLHF
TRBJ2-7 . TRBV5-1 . TGCGCCAGCGCTTCTGGGGCTACGAGCTCCTACGAGCAGTACTTC CASASGATSSYEQYF
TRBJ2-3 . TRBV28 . TGTGCCAGCAGCCCACTTATCGCCACAGATACGCAGTATTTT CASSPLIATDTQYF
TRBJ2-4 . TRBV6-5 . TGTGCCAGCAGGCTACAAGCCGGGAGCAAAAACATTCAGTACTTC CASRLQAGSKNIQYF
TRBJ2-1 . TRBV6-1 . TGTGCCAGCAGTGGGGGGACCGGGGGTTACAATGAGCAGTTCTTC CASSGGTGGYNEQFF
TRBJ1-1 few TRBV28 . TGTGCCAGCAGTTTAACTGGCACTGAAGCTTTCTTT CASSLTGTEAFF
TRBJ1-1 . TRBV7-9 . TGTGCCAGCAGCTTGAAACAGGAGCCTAACACTGAAGCTTTCTTT CASSLKQEPNTEAFF
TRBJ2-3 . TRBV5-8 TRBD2 TGTGCCAGCAGCTTGGTCGCGGGACTAGCGGGGGCAGATACGCAGTATTTT CASSLVAGLAGADTQYF
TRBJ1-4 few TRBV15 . TGTGCCACCAGCAGAGACAGGACAAAAGATGAAAAACTGTTTTTT CATSRDRTKDEKLFF
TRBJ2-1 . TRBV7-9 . TGTGCCAGCAGCTCGGGGAGCCGCGATGAGCAGTTCTTC CASSSGSRDEQFF
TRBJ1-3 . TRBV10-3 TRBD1 TGTGCCATCAGGACAGGGAGCTCTGGAAACACCATATATTTT CAIRTGSSGNTIYF
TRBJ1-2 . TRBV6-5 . TGTGCCAGCAGTTACGGGGCAGGGGTATTTGGCTACACCTTC CASSYGAGVFGYTF
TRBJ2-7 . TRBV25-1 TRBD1 TGTGCCAGCAGTGAATCAGGGGCAGGGGGCTACGAGCAGTACTTC CASSESGAGGYEQYF
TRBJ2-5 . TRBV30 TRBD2 TGTGCCTGGAGTAGGGGACTAGCGGGAGGGCCAAGAGAGACCCAGTACTTC CAWSRGLAGGPRETQYF
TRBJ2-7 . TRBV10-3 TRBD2 TGTGCCATCAGTGGGACTAGCGGGAGCAACGAGCAGTACTTC CAISGTSGSNEQYF
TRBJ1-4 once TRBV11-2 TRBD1 TGTGCCAGCAGCTTTCCAGGGGGGAATGAAAAACTGTTTTTT CASSFPGGNEKLFF
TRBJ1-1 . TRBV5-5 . TGTGCCAGCAGCGCAGTGGGCGGGAGCTTCGGAGGTGAAGCTTTCTTT CASSAVGGSFGGEAFF
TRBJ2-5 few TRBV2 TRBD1 TGTGCCAGCAGTCCGGACAGGGGGCAAGAGACCCAGTACTTC CASSPDRGQETQYF
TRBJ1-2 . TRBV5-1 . TGCGCCAGCAGCATCGGGACACCGTTGGGTGGCTACACCTTC CASSIGTPLGGYTF
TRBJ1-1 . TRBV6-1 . TGTGCCAGCAGCCGTCTGACAGGTTACAACACTGAAGCTTTCTTT CASSRLTGYNTEAFF
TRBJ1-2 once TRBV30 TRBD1 TGTGCCTGGCTCCGGGACAGATTAAACTATGGCTACACCTTC CAWLRDRLNYGYTF
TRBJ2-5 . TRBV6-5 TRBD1 TGTGCCAGCAGTTACTCTACAGGGGGAGAGACCCAGTACTTC CASSYSTGGETQYF
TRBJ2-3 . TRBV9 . TGTGCCAGCAGCCTTAACACAGATACGCAGTATTTT CASSLNTDTQYF
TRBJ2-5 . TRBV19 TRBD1 TGTGCCAGTAGTTTCTCCGGGACAGGGGGCCAAGAGACCCAGTACTTC CASSFSGTGGQETQYF
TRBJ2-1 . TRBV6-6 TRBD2 TGTGCCAGCAGCCCGACTAGCGGGAGCGCAAATGAGCAGTTCTTC CASSPTSGSANEQFF
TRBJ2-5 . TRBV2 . TGTGCCAGCAGAATCAGGGGGGTTTCCCAAGAGACCCAGTACTTC CASRIRGVSQETQYF
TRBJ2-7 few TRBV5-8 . TGTGCCAGCAGCTTGGATCCGTTCTACGAGCAGTACTTC CASSLDPFYEQYF
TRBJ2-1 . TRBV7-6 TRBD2 TGTGCCAGCAGCATGACTAGCGGGAGGGAAGAGCAGTTCTTC CASSMTSGREEQFF
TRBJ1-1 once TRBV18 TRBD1 TGTGCCAGCTCACCACGGACAGGGGAGAACACTGAAGCTTTCTTT CASSPRTGENTEAFF
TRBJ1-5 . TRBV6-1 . TGTGCCAGCAGTTCAAGCGGTCAGCCCCAGCATTTT CASSSSGQPQHF
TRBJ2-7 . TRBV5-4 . TGTGCCAGCAGAAGTAGCGGTTCCTACGAGCAGTACTTC CASRSSGSYEQYF
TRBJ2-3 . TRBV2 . TGTGCCAGCAAGGACAGAGTGAGCACAGATACGCAGTATTTT CASKDRVSTDTQYF
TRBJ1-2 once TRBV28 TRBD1 TGTGCCAGCAGTTTAGCCGTGGGACAGGGCTATGGCTACACCTTC CASSLAVGQGYGYTF
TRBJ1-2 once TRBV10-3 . TGTGCCATCGAAGAGTATGATGGCTACACCTTC CAIEEYDGYTF
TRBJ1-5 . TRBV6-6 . TGTGCCAGCAGTTACTCGGCGGGGAGTAGCAATCAGCCCCAGCATTTT CASSYSAGSSNQPQHF
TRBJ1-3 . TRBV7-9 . TGTGCCAGCAGCTGGGCGGGAGCTGGAAACACCATATATTTT CASSWAGAGNTIYF
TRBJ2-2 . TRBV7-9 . TGTGCCAGCAGTGCTCTGGGGGGCACCGGGGAGCTGTTTTTT CASSALGGTGELFF
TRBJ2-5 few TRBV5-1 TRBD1 TGCGCCAGCAGCTTGGGACAGGGGCCAGAGACCCAGTACTTC CASSLGQGPETQYF
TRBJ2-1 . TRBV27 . TGTGCCAGCAGTGCCGGGAGTAACTCCTACAATGAGCAGTTCTTC CASSAGSNSYNEQFF
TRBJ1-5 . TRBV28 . TGTGCCAGCAGTTTATGGGGCCGGGGGGGGTTGAAGCCCCAGCATTTT CASSLWGRGGLKPQHF
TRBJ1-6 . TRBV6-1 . TGTGCCAGCAGCCTAGGGGGTAATTCACCCCTCCACTTT CASSLGGNSPLHF
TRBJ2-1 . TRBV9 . TGTGCCAGCAGCGCCCCCTTCAGCTCCTACAATGAGCAGTTCTTC CASSAPFSSYNEQFF
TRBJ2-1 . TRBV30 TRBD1 TGTGCCTGGAGTGCCGGACAGGGCCGGAATGAGCAGTTCTTC CAWSAGQGRNEQFF
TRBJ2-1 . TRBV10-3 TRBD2 TGTGCCATCAGTGAGTCGGGACTAGCGGGAGTCGATGAGCAGTTCTTC CAISESGLAGVDEQFF
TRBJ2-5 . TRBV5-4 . TGTGCCAGCAGGGGGGGGGCCGGGCAAGAGACCCAGTACTTC CASRGGAGQETQYF
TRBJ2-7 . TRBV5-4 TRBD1 TGTGCCAGCAGCTTCGGGACAGGGGGCTACGAGCAGTACTTC CASSFGTGGYEQYF